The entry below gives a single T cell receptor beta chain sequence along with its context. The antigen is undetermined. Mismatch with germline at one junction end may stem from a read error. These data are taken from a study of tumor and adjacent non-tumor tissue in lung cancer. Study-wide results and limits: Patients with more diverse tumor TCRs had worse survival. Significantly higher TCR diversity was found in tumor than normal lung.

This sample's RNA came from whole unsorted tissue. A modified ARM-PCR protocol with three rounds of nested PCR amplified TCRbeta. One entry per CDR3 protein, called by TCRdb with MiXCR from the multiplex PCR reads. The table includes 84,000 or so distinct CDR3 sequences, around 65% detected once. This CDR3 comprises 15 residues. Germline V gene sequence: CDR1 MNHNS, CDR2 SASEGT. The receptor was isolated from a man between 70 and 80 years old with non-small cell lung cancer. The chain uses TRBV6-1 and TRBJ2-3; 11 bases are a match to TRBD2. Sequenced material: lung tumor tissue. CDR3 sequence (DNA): TGTGTCAGCAATGTAGCGGGAGGGAGAACAGATACGCAGTATTTT. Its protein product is CVSNVAGGRTDTQYF.